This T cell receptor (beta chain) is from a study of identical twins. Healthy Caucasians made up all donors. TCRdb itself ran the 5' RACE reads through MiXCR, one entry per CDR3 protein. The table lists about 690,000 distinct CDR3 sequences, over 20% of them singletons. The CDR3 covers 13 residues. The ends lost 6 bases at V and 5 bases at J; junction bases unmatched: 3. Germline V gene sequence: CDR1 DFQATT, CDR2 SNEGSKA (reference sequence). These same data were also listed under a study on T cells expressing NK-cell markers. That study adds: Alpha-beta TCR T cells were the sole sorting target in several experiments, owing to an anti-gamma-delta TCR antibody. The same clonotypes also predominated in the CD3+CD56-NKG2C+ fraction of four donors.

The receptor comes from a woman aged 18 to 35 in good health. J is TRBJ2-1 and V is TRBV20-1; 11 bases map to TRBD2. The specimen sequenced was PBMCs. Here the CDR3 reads CSALAGGNNEQFF. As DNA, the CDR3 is TGCAGTGCCTTAGCGGGGGGGAACAATGAGCAGTTCTTC.